This TCR beta chain originates from a study of T cell repertoires in cytomegalovirus infection. General study results and limits: There were HLA-C-restricted CMV-specific TCR beta clonotypes dominating the ex vivo response.

TCRdb re-analysed the reads in MiXCR, keeping a single row per CDR3 protein. The sample includes more than 200,000 distinct CDR3 sequences, 9.1% seen only once; the top ten take more than 12%. The CDR3 has 14 residues. V lost 8 bases to trimming and J lost 1 base; unmatched junction nucleotides: 7. Germline V CDR1 and CDR2: KGHDR, SFDVKD. Concerning this clonotype: Its antigen is not known.

Input material: PBMCs. The gene calls are TRBV24-1 and TRBJ2-7; TRBD1 agrees at 7 bases. The sequence was collected from a human donor in good health (CMV status not recorded). Some clones in this sample may be carry-over from other donors' samples. The CDR3 reads CATKSRGLSYEQYF. The CDR3 region has the DNA TGTGCCACCAAAAGTAGGGGGCTTTCCTACGAGCAGTACTTC.